The T cell receptor (beta chain) described here comes from a study of blood T cell repertoires in COVID-19. Looking at the study overall: COVID-19 samples from acute and convalescent phases originated in the United States, Italy and Spain.

The Seattle site enrolled patients during active infection and followed them longitudinally. Germline loops: CDR1 LGHDT, CDR2 YNNKEL (reference sequence). This CDR3 comprises 15 residues. V dropped 1 base and J dropped 2; count of bases not matched to a gene: 4. Generated by immunoSEQ multiplex PCR, the TCRdb table keeps only in-frame clones and is missing some. This repertoire shows about 230,000 clones, about nine tenths found once; its top ten account for under 14%. The TCR was taken from a man aged 50 or older with COVID-19, enrolled during active disease. V gene TRBV3-1 (or the pseudogene TRBV3-2) combines with J gene TRBJ2-7; 8 nucleotides agree with TRBD2. Sequencing input: peripheral blood. CDR3 amino acids: CASSQVGLGTYEQYF. The CDR3, as DNA: TGTGCCAGCAGCCAAGTGGGACTAGGTACCTACGAGCAGTACTTC.